These 24 T cell receptor beta chains were sequenced from one sample in a study of blood T cell repertoires in COVID-19. Repertoires were generated with immunoSEQ multiplex PCR, while TCRdb's copy carries only in-frame clones and drops some. Of nearly 90,000 clones detected, roughly 88% appear once; the ten largest clones hold around 10%. Sequenced: peripheral blood. The origin of the receptors is a man older than 75 with acute or convalescent COVID-19.

This rearrangement joins TRBV9 to TRBJ2-1; D possibly corresponds to TRBD2 (6 bases). Looked up from germline, CDR1 is SGDLS and CDR2 is YYNGEE. The CDR3 covers 14 residues. V was pared by 4 bases and J by 13 bases, with 21 bases between. The CDR3 DNA reads TGTGCCAGCAGCTCGTCAGGAGCGGAGGGGAGTCAGTTCTTC. Residues: CASSSSGAEGSQFF.

As to this clone: The junction differs from germline at one of its ends, possibly a read error. The rearrangement links TRBV20-1 to TRBJ2-3, with 15 bases lining up with TRBD2. Per germline, CDR1 DFQATT and CDR2 SNEGSKA (reference sequence). This CDR3 spans 11 amino acids. The CDR3: CSAPGLAGGSF. The CDR3 region has the DNA TGCAGTGCTCCGGGACTAGCGGGGGGTTCTTTT.

This clone was recorded a few times. The chain has TRBV7-2 and TRBJ1-5; no definite D call. V lost 3 bases, J lost 7 bases, and 10 bases lay in between. The CDR3 length is 13 residues. Germline values: CDR1 SGHTA, CDR2 FQGNSA. The CDR3 bases are TGTGCCAGCAGCTTTGGGTTCGGGCAGCCCCAGCATTTT. This sequence encodes CASSFGFGQPQHF.

This clone was seen only once. The CDR3 DNA reads as TGTGCCAGCAGCTCACAGGGTGGCTCTGGAAACACCATATATTTT. Translated: CASSSQGGSGNTIYF. V gene TRBV7-3 combines with J gene TRBJ1-3, with a weak D call TRBD1 (6 bases). The V gene's germline CDR1 is SGHTA and CDR2 FQGTGA. The V end lost 4 bases, the J end lost 0 bases, and 10 bases lay between the germline ends. The CDR3 loop spans 15 amino acids.

This clone was detected a few times. V and J are TRBV18 and TRBJ1-1; unclear D gene. This CDR3 region has 14 residues. V lost 1 base, J lost 1 base, and 7 bases lay in between. The germline gives CDR1 KGHSH, CDR2 LQKENI. DNA for the CDR3: TGTGCCAGCTCACCACGGGCAGGGAACACTGAAGCTTTCTTT. This codes for CASSPRAGNTEAFF. Supplemented by reference TRBV18 and TRBJ1-1, the full variable domain reads NAGVMQNPRHLVRRRGQEARLRCSPMKGHSHVYWYRQLPEEGLKFMVYLQKENIIDESGMPKERFSAEFPKEGPSILRIQQVVRGDSAAYFCASSPRAGNTEAFFGQGTRLTVV.

The V call is TRBV27, the J call TRBJ2-2; D possibly corresponds to TRBD1 (6 bases). The V gene lost 4 bases and the J gene lost 0 bases, with 9 bases spanning the gap. The CDR3 totals 15 residues. The germline gives CDR1 MNHEY, CDR2 SMNVEV (reference sequence). The CDR3 DNA reads as TGTGCCAGCAGTTCAGGGACAACGAACACCGGGGAGCTGTTTTTT. Protein product: CASSSGTTNTGELFF.

The V and J genes are TRBV3-1 (or the pseudogene TRBV3-2) and TRBJ2-5, with D possibly being TRBD2 (6 bases). The CDR3 runs 15 residues. Germline-derived CDR1 and CDR2 are LGHDT and YNNKEL (reference sequence). Trimming pared 2 bases from V and 9 bases from J, leaving 19 bases between. The chain's CDR3 is CASSQLEGAPRPQYF. The DNA for the CDR3 is TGTGCCAGCAGCCAATTGGAGGGCGCCCCGAGGCCCCAGTACTTC.

This clone was picked up a small number of times. The CDR3 reads CASSQAGTGDEKLFF. Written as DNA, the CDR3 is TGTGCCAGCAGCCAAGCCGGGACAGGGGATGAAAAACTGTTTTTT. This chain joins TRBV4-2 and TRBJ1-4, with 10 nucleotides matching TRBD1. CDR3 length: 15 amino acids. Germline V gene lookup returns CDR1 LGHNA and CDR2 YNFKEQ. With 1 base clipped from V and 6 bases from J, the junction kept 2 bases outside the gene matches.

The chain uses TRBV6-1 and TRBJ2-1, with TRBD1 matching over 8 bases. CDR1 and CDR2 from the germline V gene are MNHNS and SASEGT. The CDR3 runs to 13 residues. Trimming cost V 2 bases and J 7 bases; bases outside gene matches: 1. The chain's CDR3 is CASSENRGNEQFF. CDR3 in DNA: TGTGCCAGCAGTGAAAACAGGGGGAATGAGCAGTTCTTC.

V gene TRBV7-3 combines with J gene TRBJ2-3; D might be TRBD2 (6 bases). The CDR3 spans 11 residues. In germline, CDR1 is SGHTA, CDR2 FQGTGA. Trimming removed 5 bases from V and 10 bases from J, with 10 bases in between. CDR3 sequence: CASSAGTAQYF. The CDR3 region has the DNA TGTGCCAGCAGCGCGGGGACGGCGCAGTATTTT. The full variable domain, in which reference TRBV7-3 and TRBJ2-3 provide the parts outside the CDR3, is GAGVSQTPSNKVTEKGKYVELRCDPISGHTALYWYRQSLGQGPEFLIYFQGTGAADDSGLPNDRFFAVRPEGSVSTLKIQRTERGDSAVYLCASSAGTAQYFGPGTRLTVL.

The chain recombines TRBV20-1 with TRBJ2-7, with D unresolved. This CDR3 is built from 11 residues. V lost 4 bases and J 1 base, leaving 5 bases between the germline ends. The germline V gene encodes CDR1 DFQATT and CDR2 SNEGSKA (reference sequence). CDR3 region: CSATESYEQYF. CDR3 in DNA: TGCAGTGCTACGGAGTCCTACGAGCAGTACTTC.

The chain links TRBV7-2 to TRBJ1-5; D is ambiguous. V was trimmed by 3 bases and J by 0 bases, leaving 6 bases between them. This CDR3 region has 14 residues. CDR1 and CDR2 from the germline V gene are SGHTA and FQGNSA. CDR3 bases: TGTGCCAGCAGCTTTTCGGGTAGCAATCAGCCCCAGCATTTT. The encoded protein is CASSFSGSNQPQHF.

This clone was observed once. This chain uses TRBV14 with TRBJ2-3; 9 bases are a match to TRBD1. The CDR3 loop spans 16 amino acids. V dropped 2 bases and J dropped 3; count of bases not matched to a gene: 6. In germline, CDR1 is SGHDN, CDR2 FVKESK. The CDR3 region is CASSQPGTGRTDTQYF. The CDR3 coding sequence is TGTGCCAGCAGCCAACCCGGGACAGGGCGGACAGATACGCAGTATTTT.

The gene calls are TRBV28 and TRBJ1-2; D gene uncertain. The CDR3 contains 13 residues. Germline V lookup: CDR1 MDHEN, CDR2 SYDVKM. The V end lost 5 bases, the J end lost 0 bases, and 7 bases lay between the germline ends. The DNA of the CDR3 is TGTGCCAGCAGTCGGGGTCCTAACTATGGCTACACCTTC. Translating it yields CASSRGPNYGYTF.

This clone was counted a single time. The chain combines TRBV10-3 with TRBJ2-7, with D tentatively TRBD1 (5 bases). The CDR3 consists of 13 residues. Germline assignment: CDR1 ENHRY and CDR2 SYGVKD. Trimming cost V 4 bases and J 4 bases, with 11 bases left between them. The CDR3 here is CAISVSDSYEQYF. CDR3 nucleotide sequence: TGTGCCATCAGTGTATCCGACAGTTACGAGCAGTACTTC.

The chain links TRBV28 to TRBJ2-7, with 7 bases aligning to TRBD1. The V gene's germline CDR1 is MDHEN and CDR2 SYDVKM. J gave up 2 bases and V 7 bases, and 8 bases lay outside the gene matches. This CDR3 contains 14 residues. The CDR3, as DNA: TGTGCCAGCACTATAGGGGGCAGGGCCTACGAGCAGTACTTC. This sequence encodes CASTIGGRAYEQYF.

The sample holds a few counts of this clone. V and J are TRBV19 and TRBJ1-6; TRBD1 matches 7 bases. The ends lost 11 bases at V and 6 bases at J; junction bases unmatched: 7. Germline V gene data show CDR1 as LNHDA and CDR2 as SQIVND (reference sequence). There are 13 residues in the CDR3. CDR3 DNA: TGTGCCGGAGGACAGGACGGTAATTCACCCCTCCACTTT. Translated: CAGGQDGNSPLHF.

This chain connects TRBV28 to TRBJ1-2; possibly TRBD1 for D (6 bases). This CDR3 is built from 15 residues. V was shortened by 5 bases and J by 4 bases, with 17 bases between the two germline ends. Germline lookup yields CDR1 MDHEN and CDR2 SYDVKM. CDR3 in amino acids: CASSKQGGRGYGYTF. The DNA for the CDR3 is TGTGCCAGCAGTAAACAGGGCGGAAGGGGCTATGGCTACACCTTC.

The chain uses TRBV9 and TRBJ1-5; D unclear. Trimming took 1 base from V and 7 from J, leaving 9 bases between them. There are 13 residues in the CDR3. In germline, CDR1 is SGDLS, CDR2 YYNGEE. The CDR3 DNA sequence: TGTGCCAGCAGCGTAAGCGGTGACCAGCCCCAGCATTTT. It codes for CASSVSGDQPQHF.

The rearrangement uses TRBV5-5 and TRBJ2-1; tentative D call: TRBD1 (5 bases). The V and J ends lost 4 bases and 6 bases respectively, with 11 bases between them. The CDR3 is 13 amino acids. Germline CDR1 and CDR2: SGHKS and YYEKEE (reference sequence). The CDR3 spells CASSPQGLNEQFF. The CDR3 DNA is TGTGCCAGCAGCCCCCAGGGTCTCAATGAGCAGTTCTTC.

The chain uses TRBV7-6 and TRBJ2-1; D may be TRBD2 (6 bases). Germline V gene data show CDR1 as SGHVS and CDR2 as FNYEAQ. V gave up 6 bases and J gave up 0 bases, with 9 bases separating them. This CDR3 spans 14 amino acids. The CDR3 loop is CASSATSSYNEQFF. CDR3 DNA: TGTGCCAGCAGTGCGACTAGCTCCTACAATGAGCAGTTCTTC.

This chain links TRBV5-1 with TRBJ2-3, with 12 bases lining up with TRBD2. Germline assignment: CDR1 SGHRS and CDR2 YFSETQ. With 4 bases clipped from V and 0 bases from J, the junction kept 12 bases outside the gene matches. CDR3 length: 19 amino acids. CDR3 amino acids: CASSLLPSSGRASTDTQYF. As DNA, the CDR3 is TGCGCCAGCAGCCTCCTTCCCTCTAGCGGGAGGGCCAGCACAGATACGCAGTATTTT.

This clone was seen only once. The chain joins TRBV11-2 to TRBJ1-2, with 8 positions matching TRBD1. V shed 0 bases and J 7 bases; nucleotides not matched to a gene: 10. The CDR3 length is 16 residues. Germline assignment: CDR1 SGHAT and CDR2 FQNNGV. The CDR3 DNA is TGTGCCAGCAGCTTAGATCCAGGGGGCGCCCAGTCTGGCTACACCTTC. This codes for CASSLDPGGAQSGYTF.

This clone was observed once. The chain recombines TRBV19 with TRBJ1-5, with a possible D match to TRBD1 (6 bases). Germline CDR1 is LNHDA and CDR2 is SQIVND (reference sequence). The CDR3 consists of 14 residues. The CDR3, as DNA: TGTGCAGGGGGTTCGGGGGGAATGAATCAGCCCCAGCATTTT. This sequence encodes CAGGSGGMNQPQHF.